The T cell receptor beta chain under discussion was sequenced for a study of blood T cell repertoires in COVID-19. On the study more broadly: The origin of the acute and convalescent COVID-19 samples was the United States, Italy and Spain.

Profiled with immunoSEQ multiplex PCR; TCRdb holds only in-frame clones, not every one. The sample yields hundreds of thousands of clones, roughly 90% seen once. The study assigned cohorts using participant-reported clinical history. CDR3 length equals 17 residues. Losses at the gene ends were 1 base for V and 5 bases for J; bases not matched to a gene: 11. CDR1 and CDR2 from the germline V gene are LGHDT and YNNKEL (reference sequence). The chain has TRBV3-1 (or the pseudogene TRBV3-2) and TRBJ2-7; TRBD1 matches 10 bases. The sample taken for sequencing was PBMCs or T cells enriched from blood (not recorded which). This TCR derives from a woman younger than 45 who had recovered from COVID-19. The CDR3 nucleotides read TGTGCCAGCAGCCAAGTAATTAATGGGACAGGGGCCGACGAGCAGTACTTC. Amino acids: CASSQVINGTGADEQYF.